This TCR beta chain appears in the sequencing data of a study of regulatory T cells in long-lasting Graves disease (TCRdb year 2021). In terms of the full investigation: Persistent Graves' disease meant more than 5 years of antithyroid drug treatment with TSH receptor autoantibodies that stayed positive. Patients with persistent Graves' disease were compared with patients with newly diagnosed Graves' disease using TCR sequencing and RNA sequencing of peripheral blood. The study took place in China and was registered as a clinical trial. A total of roughly 33 samples were covered by TCR sequencing, comprising about 13 persistent and around 20 newly diagnosed Graves' disease patients. In the clinical cohort, patients with persistent Graves' disease had used antithyroid drugs for an average of around 9.9 years. Here is what the overall study found, with its caveats: TRBV28, TRBJ1-2 and TRBJ2-5 were preferentially used in persistent disease, while TRBV20-1 and TRBJ2-1 were favored in newly diagnosed disease. Patients with persistent disease shared more public clonotypes (fewer than 3,000) than newly diagnosed patients did (around 930). Sequencing and analysis were limited to the TCR beta chain. The small sample size was acknowledged by the authors as a limitation that may reduce accuracy. Compared with newly diagnosed patients, persistent Graves' disease patients had lower TCR Shannon entropy and fewer highly expanded clones, which suggests clonal expansion. Peripheral blood alone was examined, since thyroid tissue, which constituted the primary lesion, could not be accessed.

This clonotype was seen only a few times. Which antigen it targets is not known. Per-nucleotide qualities are absent, and no much larger clonotype sits a single base away. Interpreted using the paper, the time point label stands for: persistent/refractory GD, antithyroid drugs over 5 years with positive TRAb. For both TCR sequencing and RNA sequencing, RNA was extracted from PBMCs using TRIzol. Graves' disease was diagnosed according to American Thyroid Association guidelines. Patients were recruited from an endocrinology department in Xi'an, China. Each patient gave 7.5 to 10 milliliters of peripheral blood, collected in an EDTA anticoagulant tube. Ficoll Paque Plus density gradient separation was used to isolate PBMCs, and no additional T cell sorting was done. An Agilent 2100 Bioanalyzer and agarose gel were used to check RNA quality, and a NanoDrop 2000 was used to measure RNA concentration. Libraries were made using multiplex PCR. TCRdb records Illumina HiSeq 4000 as the sequencer. iRepertoire HTBI primers and Arm-PCR amplification of CDR3 regions were used to construct TCR beta libraries. PCR products were gel purified before sequencing. The paper's processing steps were these. A total of fewer than 65 TRBV and under 15 TRBJ segments were identified across samples and were used for gene usage analysis of CDR3 amino acid clonotypes. COPE and FqMerger were used to merge filtered high-quality paired reads into contigs. BLAST was used to align contigs to IMGT TRBV, TRBD and TRBJ reference genes, with CDR3 defined following IMGT. Any clonotype with a frequency above 0.1% was counted as a highly expanded clone. Shannon entropy served as the measure of repertoire diversity, while the Gini coefficient captured V-J evenness. Clonotypes shared by more than one individual were considered public. Clones were called with MiXCR by TCRdb after fastp trimmed the public reads at Q25, and only in-frame beta chains were retained. Each CDR3 protein appears once, grouped with its most common genes and DNA. The V and J calls, along with clone size, are taken from TCRdb and not from the paper's own processing. The sample table records 350,000 to 450,000 distinct CDR3 sequences; around 20% of these occur just once. More than 13% of the sample is taken by the ten largest.

The CDR3 measures 16 amino acids from cysteine to phenylalanine. Only the CDR3 portion is preserved as DNA: 48 bases, with reading frame beginning at the first base. The germline V gene provides CDR1 MDHEN and CDR2 SYDVKM. The germline V end is reduced by 6 bases and the J end by 5 bases; junction bases left unmatched: 12. The source was peripheral blood mononuclear cells (PBMCs), collected when the disease was refractory, from a patient treated with antithyroid drugs. The V and J genes are TRBV28 and TRBJ2-5; the junction holds 10 bases that match TRBD1. The clonotype comes from a female donor with Graves disease. The DNA reads as follows: TGTGCCAGCAGAAGTACTAGGGACAGGGGACGGGAGACCCAGTACTTC. Translation gives CASRSTRDRGRETQYF.